The rows below give T cell receptor beta chains drawn from one sample of a study of control samples from healthy donors and cancer patients. Method: immunoSEQ multiplex PCR; TCRdb's copy keeps in-frame clones and lacks some. Here the sample spans 24,000 or so clones, roughly 88% being singletons. Sequencing input: PBMCs. The source of these receptors is a man aged 50 to 59 with lung cancer. Each CDR3 is given with its conserved first and last residue. D genes are given only for firm matches. Clone size, where shown, is once, few, many, or a class for clones that have expanded.

d_call j_call v_call clone_size cdr3_aa cdr3_nt
NA TRBJ1-1 TRBV3-1/TRBV3-2 NA CASAQSNTEAFF TGTGCCAGCGCTCAGTCGAACACTGAAGCTTTCTTT
NA TRBJ1-5 TRBV3-1/TRBV3-2 few CASSQVEDQPQHF TGTGCCAGCAGCCAAGTTGAGGATCAGCCCCAGCATTTT
NA TRBJ2-1 TRBV12-1 NA CASSSLPVSSYNEQFF TGTGCCAGCAGCTCCTTGCCGGTTAGCTCCTACAATGAGCAGTTCTTC
NA TRBJ1-4 TRBV25-1 NA CASSVGTANEKLFF TGTGCCAGCAGTGTCGGGACCGCGAATGAAAAACTGTTTTTT
NA TRBJ2-7 TRBV18 NA CASSLTTRVTYEQYF TGTGCCAGCTCACTTACCACTAGGGTTACCTACGAGCAGTACTTC
NA TRBJ1-3 TRBV5-1 NA CASSLAAAGNTIYF TGCGCCAGCAGCTTGGCGGCGGCTGGAAACACCATATATTTT
NA TRBJ1-2 TRBV6-4 NA CASSRSGTDTYGYTF TGTGCCAGCAGTAGATCCGGGACTGATACTTATGGCTACACCTTC
NA TRBJ2-7 TRBV7-2 few CASSMGPFYEQYF TGTGCCAGCAGCATGGGACCGTTCTACGAGCAGTACTTC
NA TRBJ2-3 TRBV18 NA CASSPPGLSTDTQYF TGTGCCAGCTCACCTCCGGGACTGAGCACAGATACGCAGTATTTT
NA TRBJ2-4 TRBV24-1 NA CATSDPQGGGIQYF TGTGCCACCAGTGATCCGCAAGGTGGGGGCATTCAGTACTTC
NA TRBJ2-7 TRBV10-3 NA CAISESTYEQYF TGTGCCATCAGTGAGTCGACGTACGAGCAGTACTTC
TRBD2 TRBJ2-1 TRBV25-1 NA CASSLGVAGSEQFF TGTGCCAGCAGTCTAGGGGTAGCGGGGAGTGAGCAGTTCTTC
NA TRBJ2-5 TRBV5-4 NA CASSFVTTQETQYF TGTGCCAGCAGCTTCGTGACTACCCAAGAGACCCAGTACTTC
TRBD1 TRBJ2-7 TRBV6-5 NA CASSYSPQGAYEQYF TGTGCCAGCAGTTACTCCCCACAGGGGGCGTACGAGCAGTACTTC
NA TRBJ2-7 TRBV5-4 NA CASRIQGSYEQYF TGTGCCAGCAGGATACAGGGCTCCTACGAGCAGTACTTC
NA TRBJ1-1 TRBV19 NA CASSIPTTNTEAFF TGTGCCAGTAGTATACCTACAACGAACACTGAAGCTTTCTTT
NA TRBJ2-5 TRBV2 NA CASSEARLGTSGETQYF TGTGCCAGCAGTGAAGCGCGGTTAGGGACCTCTGGGGAGACCCAGTACTTC
TRBD1 TRBJ1-5 TRBV2 NA CATQTGNGNQPQHF TGTGCCACCCAGACAGGGAACGGCAATCAGCCCCAGCATTTT
TRBD1 TRBJ1-1 TRBV29-1 NA CSVMQKTGEAFF TGCAGCGTCATGCAAAAGACAGGGGAAGCTTTCTTT
NA TRBJ1-6 TRBV2 NA CASSFLGAANNSPLHF TGTGCCAGCAGTTTCCTGGGGGCGGCTAATAATTCACCCCTCCACTTT
TRBD2 TRBJ2-1 TRBV7-3 NA CASSLTSGGAREQFF TGTGCCAGCAGCTTGACTAGCGGGGGGGCCCGTGAGCAGTTCTTC
NA TRBJ2-1 TRBV6-5 NA CASSYSPQGPYNEQFF TGTGCCAGCAGTTACTCGCCGCAGGGACCCTACAATGAGCAGTTCTTC
TRBD1 TRBJ2-4 TRBV28 NA CASSLDGTVKNIQYF TGTGCCAGCAGTCTTGACGGGACAGTCAAAAACATTCAGTACTTC
NA TRBJ2-1 TRBV7-2 NA CASRWSADGEQFF TGTGCCAGCAGATGGAGCGCAGATGGGGAGCAGTTCTTC
NA TRBJ1-1 TRBV29-1 once CSVKGQRGNTEAFF TGCAGCGTTAAAGGACAAAGGGGGAATACTGAAGCTTTCTTT
NA TRBJ2-1 TRBV5-4 NA CASWQQSLVGGNEQFF TGTGCCAGCTGGCAGCAGTCACTAGTTGGGGGCAATGAGCAGTTCTTC
NA TRBJ1-1 TRBV4-1 once CASSQRMTLNTEAFF TGCGCCAGCAGCCAGCGGATGACGCTGAACACTGAAGCTTTCTTT
NA TRBJ1-3 TRBV7-6 NA CASSSTGNTIYF TGTGCCAGCAGCTCGACAGGAAACACCATATATTTT
NA TRBJ1-2 TRBV7-9 once CASSLEGRVSGYTF TGTGCCAGCAGCTTAGAGGGCAGGGTGTCTGGCTACACCTTC
NA TRBJ2-2 TRBV19 NA CASSFGVGEPLTGELFF TGTGCCAGCTCATTCGGGGTGGGGGAACCCCTGACCGGGGAGCTGTTTTTT
NA TRBJ1-5 TRBV2 NA CASSEWQGPHQPQHF TGTGCCAGCAGTGAATGGCAGGGGCCCCATCAGCCCCAGCATTTT
NA TRBJ2-1 TRBV28 NA CASSLWSRVQEGFF TGTGCCAGCAGTTTATGGTCGCGGGTTCAGGAGGGGTTCTTC
TRBD2 TRBJ2-5 TRBV28 NA CASSLPSGEETQYF TGTGCCAGCAGTTTACCAAGCGGGGAAGAGACCCAGTACTTC
NA TRBJ1-1 TRBV19 NA CASSMRQNTEAFF TGTGCCAGTAGTATGCGCCAAAACACTGAAGCTTTCTTT
TRBD2 TRBJ2-2 TRBV7-3 NA CASSYGTSGVNTGELFF TGTGCCAGCAGCTACGGGACTAGCGGGGTAAACACCGGGGAGCTGTTTTTT
TRBD1 TRBJ1-2 TRBV30 NA CAWRGQGDYGYTF TGTGCCTGGAGGGGACAGGGAGACTATGGCTACACCTTC
TRBD1 TRBJ2-2 TRBV5-8 NA CASSSAGGETGELFF TGTGCCAGCAGCTCCGCAGGGGGAGAGACCGGGGAGCTGTTTTTT